This TCR beta chain was identified in a study of tumor-infiltrating lymphocytes in primary liver carcinoma. Study-wide context: Cases comprised patients with primary liver carcinoma who received surgical resection.

Unsorted whole blood supplied the RNA, and germline DNA was extracted too. CDR3 length equals 14 residues. V was pared by 2 bases and J by 6 bases, with 14 bases between. Germline assignment: CDR1 SGHDN and CDR2 FVKESK. Priming with a constant-region primer yielded TCR beta cDNA from about 510 ng total RNA. Each TCR beta library was derived from three nested multiplex PCR rounds that employed slightly modified ARM-PCR. The first two PCR rounds used TRBV1-TRBV30 forward primers with a C-beta reverse primer, 10 cycles each. From the multiplex PCR reads, TCRdb called clonotypes with MiXCR, one entry per CDR3 protein. The table shows just over 300,000 distinct CDR3 sequences, with almost 60% occurring only once. The table lists this clonotype with many counts.

Sequenced input: peripheral blood. The sequence came from a woman in her 30s with primary liver carcinoma and hepatitis B virus infection. The chain recombines TRBV14 with TRBJ2-7; D call uncertain. CDR3 region: CASSQNNPPGEQYF. The CDR3 DNA reads TGTGCCAGCAGCCAAAATAACCCACCGGGCGAGCAGTACTTC.